Listed below are T cell receptor beta chains from one sample, sequenced in a study of T cells in Graves' hyperthyroidism and ophthalmopathy. From the multiplex PCR reads, TCRdb called clonotypes with MiXCR, one entry per CDR3 protein. Of under 800,000 distinct CDR3 sequences listed, 13% to 15% are singletons. The sequencing sample was made of blood. All receptors derive from a woman aged 18 to 35 with Graves' hyperthyroidism. CDR3s include the opening cysteine and the closing phenylalanine or tryptophan. A D gene is named only where the DNA matches it firmly. Size is stated for part of the rows, as once, few or many counts, or as a class when the clone is expanded.

j_call clone_size d_call v_call cdr3_aa cdr3_nt
TRBJ1-4 - - TRBV12-3/TRBV12-4 CASRVGVQGEKLFF TGTGCCAGCAGGGTTGGGGTTCAAGGCGAAAAACTGTTTTTT
TRBJ2-1 few - TRBV10-3 CAISETTKHNEQFF TGTGCCATCAGTGAGACGACTAAACACAATGAGCAGTTCTTC
TRBJ1-5 many TRBD1 TRBV30 CAWSAKPSDRDSNQPQHF TGTGCCTGGAGTGCCAAGCCTTCGGACAGGGATAGCAATCAGCCCCAGCATTTT
TRBJ2-7 few - TRBV7-2 CASSFVYEQYF TGTGCCAGCAGTTTCGTCTACGAGCAGTACTTC
TRBJ2-2 - - TRBV7-9 CASSPTRVGDGELFF TGTGCCAGCAGCCCGACTAGGGTAGGAGACGGGGAGCTGTTTTTT
TRBJ2-1 few - TRBV24-1 CATSDFNGRYNEQFF TGTGCCACCAGTGATTTTAACGGGAGATACAATGAGCAGTTCTTC
TRBJ1-5 few - TRBV7-2 CASRLSGGYNQPQHF TGTGCCAGCAGGCTATCCGGGGGATACAATCAGCCCCAGCATTTT
TRBJ1-2 few - TRBV9 CATSDSGAYGYTF TGTGCCACCAGTGACTCCGGGGCCTATGGCTACACCTTC
TRBJ2-7 many TRBD1 TRBV20-1 CSAGLQGYEQYF TGCAGTGCTGGTTTACAGGGGTACGAGCAGTACTTC
TRBJ1-1 many - TRBV7-9 CASRRSPMNTEAFF TGTGCCAGCAGACGAAGCCCCATGAACACTGAAGCTTTCTTT
TRBJ1-4 - - TRBV19 CASDPGISTATNEKLFF TGTGCCAGCGACCCGGGGATATCAACTGCAACTAATGAAAAACTGTTTTTT
TRBJ2-1 - TRBD2 TRBV3-1 CASSQGTGLAGGSSYNEQFF TGTGCCAGCAGCCAGGGGACGGGACTAGCGGGAGGTAGCTCCTACAATGAGCAGTTCTTC
TRBJ2-1 - TRBD2 TRBV20-1 CSAPSLLAGVPDEQFF TGCAGTGCCCCGTCCCTTCTAGCGGGAGTTCCCGATGAGCAGTTCTTC
TRBJ2-3 many - TRBV12-3/TRBV12-4 CASSDGKGLADTQYF TGTGCCAGCAGTGACGGGAAAGGTTTAGCAGATACGCAGTATTTT
TRBJ1-1 - - TRBV27 CASNYRAPRDGTEAFF TGTGCCAGCAATTACAGGGCACCTAGGGACGGAACTGAAGCTTTCTTT
TRBJ1-1 once - TRBV5-1 CASTDANTEAFF TGCGCCAGCACCGACGCGAACACTGAAGCTTTCTTT
TRBJ2-5 many - TRBV5-6 CASSFSSDRETQYF TGTGCCAGCAGCTTTAGCTCGGATAGAGAGACCCAGTACTTC
TRBJ1-4 - - TRBV7-2 CASSLGQAINEKLFF TGTGCCAGCAGCTTAGGGCAGGCGATAAATGAAAAACTGTTTTTT
TRBJ1-6 - - TRBV18 CASSDVVRGLVPLHF TGTGCCAGCTCAGACGTTGTGAGGGGTTTGGTACCCCTCCACTTT
TRBJ2-2 few - TRBV2 CASISSHGQRAAGELFF TGTGCCAGCATCTCCTCGCATGGACAAAGGGCCGCCGGGGAGCTGTTTTTT
TRBJ2-1 many - TRBV27 CASSGVLYKEGLDNEQFF TGTGCCAGCAGTGGAGTCTTGTACAAAGAGGGTTTGGACAATGAGCAGTTCTTC
TRBJ2-7 - - TRBV10-3 CAISPQADYVEQYF TGTGCCATCAGCCCTCAGGCGGACTACGTAGAGCAGTACTTC
TRBJ2-1 many TRBD1 TRBV30 CACPQGQGVTNEQFF TGTGCCTGCCCCCAAGGACAGGGGGTAACGAATGAGCAGTTCTTC
TRBJ2-7 many TRBD2 TRBV28 CASSLDGRARGNLYEQYF TGTGCCAGCAGTTTAGACGGGAGGGCCAGAGGGAACCTGTACGAGCAGTACTTC
TRBJ2-7 few - TRBV20-1 CSASRDTTPYEQYF TGCAGTGCTAGTCGGGACACCACCCCCTACGAGCAGTACTTC
TRBJ2-7 many - TRBV4-3 CASSQAPGGGGEQYF TGCGCCAGCAGCCAAGCCCCCGGGGGCGGAGGAGAGCAGTACTTC
TRBJ2-5 - TRBD2 TRBV5-5 CASSFRGDQVGETQYF TGTGCCAGCAGCTTCCGGGGGGACCAAGTTGGGGAGACCCAGTACTTC
TRBJ1-1 - - TRBV27 CASSLSAGPLTFF TGTGCCAGCAGTTTATCTGCAGGGCCTCTTACTTTCTTT
TRBJ1-2 few TRBD1 TRBV25-1 CASSDNWDSFGYTF TGTGCCAGCAGCGATAACTGGGACAGTTTTGGCTACACCTTC
TRBJ2-2 - TRBD2 TRBV3-1 CASGPNLAGVTGELFF TGTGCCAGCGGCCCCAACCTAGCGGGAGTCACCGGGGAGCTGTTTTTT
TRBJ2-2 few - TRBV20-1 CSARRRNTGELFF TGCAGTGCTAGAAGGAGGAACACCGGGGAGCTGTTTTTT
TRBJ2-1 - TRBD2 TRBV7-8 CASSQRVGTSGSGEQFF TGTGCCAGCAGCCAGCGGGTAGGGACTAGCGGGAGTGGAGAGCAGTTCTTC
TRBJ1-1 many - TRBV3-1 CASSQVQGLTEAFF TGTGCCAGCAGCCAAGTTCAGGGTTTGACTGAAGCTTTCTTT
TRBJ1-5 many - TRBV7-2 CASSPIRNQPQHF TGTGCCAGCAGCCCGATACGCAATCAGCCCCAGCATTTT
TRBJ1-2 - TRBD1 TRBV7-9 CASSAPRDRNGYTF TGTGCCAGCAGCGCCCCCCGGGACAGGAATGGCTACACCTTC
TRBJ2-7 few - TRBV20-1 CSARKPGGYEQYF TGCAGTGCTCGAAAACCCGGGGGATACGAGCAGTACTTC
TRBJ1-5 many - TRBV6-2/TRBV6-3 CASSYPRALAQPQHF TGTGCCAGCAGTTACCCCAGGGCCCTGGCTCAGCCCCAGCATTTT
TRBJ2-7 few - TRBV20-1 CSARPNIGQTSSYEQYF TGCAGTGCTAGACCCAATATCGGACAGACGAGCTCCTACGAGCAGTACTTC
TRBJ2-5 - - TRBV29-1 CSVEDQGLYQETQYF TGCAGCGTTGAAGATCAAGGACTGTACCAAGAGACCCAGTACTTC
TRBJ2-5 many - TRBV12-3/TRBV12-4 CASSSQGRRQETQYF TGTGCCAGCAGTTCTCAGGGGAGACGGCAAGAGACCCAGTACTTC
TRBJ1-1 many - TRBV11-1 CASSRTSDSSLVVGTEAFF TGTGCCAGCAGCCGTACCTCGGACTCTTCGTTAGTGGTGGGCACTGAAGCTTTCTTT
TRBJ2-3 few TRBD2 TRBV5-1 CASGLAGEETDTQYF TGCGCCAGCGGCCTAGCGGGAGAGGAGACAGATACGCAGTATTTT